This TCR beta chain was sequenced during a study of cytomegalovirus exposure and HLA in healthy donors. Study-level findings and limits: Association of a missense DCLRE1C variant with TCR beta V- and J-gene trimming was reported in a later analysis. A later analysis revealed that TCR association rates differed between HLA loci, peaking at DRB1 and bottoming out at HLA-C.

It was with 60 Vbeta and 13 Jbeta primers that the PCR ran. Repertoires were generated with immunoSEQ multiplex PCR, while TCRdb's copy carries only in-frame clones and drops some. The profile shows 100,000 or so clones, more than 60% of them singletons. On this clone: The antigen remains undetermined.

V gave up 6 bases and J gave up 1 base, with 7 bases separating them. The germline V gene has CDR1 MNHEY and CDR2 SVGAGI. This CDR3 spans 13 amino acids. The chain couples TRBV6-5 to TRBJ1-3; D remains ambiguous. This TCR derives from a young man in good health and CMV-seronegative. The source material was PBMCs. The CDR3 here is CASSRESGNTIYF. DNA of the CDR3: TGTGCCAGCAGCCGAGAGTCTGGAAACACCATATATTTT.